These 20 T cell receptor beta chains were sequenced from one sample in a study of T-cell memory formation after mild COVID-19. TCRdb ran MiXCR on the 5' RACE reads and lists one entry per CDR3 protein. The sample contains just under 550,000 distinct CDR3 sequences, roughly 20% of which appear only once. Input material: PBMCs or a T cell subset sorted from them (not recorded which). These receptors all come from an adult woman who had mild COVID-19 (a few samples of this study predate the infection). Cell type and time point are not known.

This clonotype was seen once. This sequence joins TRBV9 and TRBJ2-5, with a weak D call TRBD2 (6 bases). Trimming stripped 1 base from V and 1 base from J, with 14 bases between. Germline V gene sequence: CDR1 SGDLS, CDR2 YYNGEE. The CDR3 length is 16 residues. The CDR3: CASSVSGGTSQETQYF. CDR3 in DNA: TGTGCCAGCAGCGTATCAGGCGGGACCTCCCAAGAGACCCAGTACTTC. Based on the CDR3 plus reference TRBV9 and TRBJ2-5, the full variable domain is DSGVTQTPKHLITATGQRVTLRCSPRSGDLSVYWYQQSLDQGLQFLIQYYNGEERAKGNILERFSAQQFPDLHSELNLSSLELGDSALYFCASSVSGGTSQETQYFGPGTRLLVL.

This clonotype was seen at least ten times. The chain recombines TRBV19 with TRBJ2-1; TRBD2 matches at 10 bases. J gave up 5 bases and V 7 bases, and 11 bases lay outside the gene matches. The CDR3 covers 16 residues. CDR1 and CDR2 (germline): LNHDA, SQIVND (reference sequence). In nucleotides, the CDR3 is TGTGCCAGTAATAGGGTCTCTAGCGGGAGAAACAATGAGCAGTTCTTC. This sequence encodes CASNRVSSGRNNEQFF.

The chain combines TRBV24-1 with TRBJ1-1; 10 bases fit TRBD1. The CDR3 is made up of 14 amino acids. Germline loops: CDR1 KGHDR, CDR2 SFDVKD. The ends lost 4 bases at V and 5 bases at J; junction bases unmatched: 3. CDR3 bases: TGTGCCACCAGTGACCCGGGACAGGGGACTGAAGCTTTCTTT. This encodes CATSDPGQGTEAFF.

CDR3 in DNA: TGTGCTAGTGGTTTGGGACCGGGCGAGCAGTACTTC. Amino acid sequence: CASGLGPGEQYF. The V call is TRBV12-5, the J call TRBJ2-7, with D unresolved. CDR3 size: 12 residues. Germline CDR1 and CDR2: LGHNT and FRNRAP. V was cut by 1 base and J by 6 bases, with 7 bases left in between. Combining the CDR3 with reference TRBV12-5 and TRBJ2-7 gives the whole variable domain DARVTQTPRHKVTEMGQEVTMRCQPILGHNTVFWYRQTMMQGLELLAYFRNRAPLDDSGMPKDRFSAEMPDATLATLKIQPSEPRDSAVYFCASGLGPGEQYFGPGTRLTVT.

This clonotype was seen a handful of times. J is TRBJ2-2 and V is TRBV15; D might be TRBD2 (5 bases). The V end lost 4 bases, the J end lost 1 base, and 10 bases lay between the germline ends. This CDR3 is 15 amino acids long. Germline V gene data show CDR1 as LNHNV and CDR2 as YYDKDF (reference sequence). In DNA form, the CDR3 reads TGTGCCACCAGCAAATCGGCGGGGAACACCGGGGAGCTGTTTTTT. Translated, it gives CATSKSAGNTGELFF.

The V call is TRBV5-4, the J call TRBJ2-3; 7 bases line up with TRBD2. The V and J ends lost 4 bases and 6 bases, in that order; junction bases with no gene match: 14. This CDR3 comprises 16 residues. Per the germline V gene, CDR1 is SGHNT and CDR2 is YYREEE (reference sequence). For the CDR3, the DNA is TGTGCCAGCAGCCGACCTAGCCGGGAGGATTTGGATACGCAGTATTTT. Residues: CASSRPSREDLDTQYF.

V and J are TRBV4-1 and TRBJ1-5; 7 bases agree with TRBD1. Germline V gene data show CDR1 as MGHRA and CDR2 as YSYEKL. J lost 10 bases, V lost 4 bases, and 13 bases had no gene match. This CDR3 is 15 amino acids long. This chain's CDR3 is CASSPGGVGAGPQHF. For the CDR3, the DNA is TGCGCCAGCAGCCCAGGGGGGGTAGGGGCTGGCCCCCAGCATTTT.

This clonotype was observed a few times. This chain uses TRBV7-6 with TRBJ2-1; D may be TRBD1 (5 bases). The germline gives CDR1 SGHVS, CDR2 FNYEAQ. Trimming removed 2 bases from V and 4 bases from J, with 15 bases in between. The CDR3 totals 16 residues. The CDR3 nucleotides read TGTGCCAGCAGCTTATGGGCCTCAGGGTGGTACAATGAGCAGTTCTTC. It specifies CASSLWASGWYNEQFF.

The chain employs TRBV21-1 and TRBJ1-6; the DNA was not compared with TRBD1, the D call given in the table. TRBV21-1 is a known pseudogene. The CDR3 extends over 17 amino acids. CDR3 residues: CASSKKTGLGADSPLHF. The CDR3 DNA reads as TGTGCCAGCAGCAAAAAAACAGGTCTAGGAGCGGATTCACCCCTCCACTTT.

This rearrangement joins TRBV7-8 to TRBJ1-5; 7 bases match TRBD1. V shed 4 bases, J shed 7 bases, and the junction held 7 bases outside the gene matches. CDR1 SGHVS and CDR2 FQNEAQ come from the germline V gene. The CDR3 spans 14 residues. The chain's CDR3 is CASSSTGLGQPQHF. CDR3 nucleotide sequence: TGTGCCAGCAGCTCGACAGGGTTGGGACAGCCCCAGCATTTT. Variable domain in full (rest from reference TRBV7-8 and TRBJ1-5): GAGVSQSPRYKVAKRGQDVALRCDPISGHVSLFWYQQALGQGPEFLTYFQNEAQLDKSGLPSDRFFAERPEGSVSTLKIQRTQQEDSAVYLCASSSTGLGQPQHFGDGTRLSIL.

The chain has TRBV30 and TRBJ2-1, with 11 bases lining up with TRBD2. The germline V gene has CDR1 GTSNPN and CDR2 SVGIG (reference sequence). V was clipped by 5 bases and J by 10 bases; unmatched bases: 10. This CDR3 comprises 14 residues. Here the CDR3 DNA reads TGTGCCTGGTGTCAACTAGCGGGAGCGGGGGAGCAGTTCTTC. Amino acids: CAWCQLAGAGEQFF.

This clonotype appeared a few times. This CDR3 reads CASSYLGTRGTDTQYF. In DNA, the CDR3 is TGTGCCAGCAGTTACCTGGGGACTAGAGGCACAGATACGCAGTATTTT. The chain joins TRBV5-6 to TRBJ2-3; 8 bases match TRBD2. The CDR3 consists of 16 residues. Trimming at V came to 5 bases and at J to 1 base, leaving 9 bases not matched to a gene. Germline V lookup: CDR1 SGHDT, CDR2 YYEEEE.

The V call is TRBV20-1, the J call TRBJ1-2; D perhaps matches TRBD1 (5 bases). The CDR3 totals 12 residues. Trimming shortened V by 7 bases and J by 3 bases, and 12 bases separated the two germline ends. Germline values: CDR1 DFQATT, CDR2 SNEGSKA (reference sequence). The CDR3 DNA reads as TGCAGTGTCCCGTGGGGCTACTATGGCTACACCTTC. Encoded protein: CSVPWGYYGYTF.

V is TRBV20-1 and J is TRBJ1-2; D may be TRBD1 (6 bases). From germline, CDR1 is DFQATT and CDR2 SNEGSKA (reference sequence). The CDR3 is 14 amino acids. V lost 6 bases and J 4 bases, leaving 18 bases between the germline ends. CDR3 sequence: CSAPIQGRSYGYTF. The CDR3 nucleotides are TGCAGTGCCCCTATACAGGGAAGGTCCTATGGCTACACCTTC.

This chain connects TRBV5-1 to TRBJ2-3; 8 bases are shared with TRBD2. V lost 1 base and J lost 2; bases outside the gene matches: 3. The CDR3 consists of 15 residues. The germline CDR1 and CDR2 sequences are SGHRS and YFSETQ. CDR3 in amino acids: CASSLSGRITDTQYF. The CDR3 nucleotides read TGCGCCAGCAGCTTGAGCGGGAGAATCACAGATACGCAGTATTTT.

J is TRBJ1-1 and V is TRBV7-2, with 10 bases fitting TRBD1. The CDR3 runs 13 residues. V shed 5 bases and J 10 bases; nucleotides not matched to a gene: 7. Germline CDR1 SGHTA, CDR2 FQGNSA. CDR3 sequence (DNA): TGTGCCAGCAGCCCGGACAGGGGGGTAGGAGCTTTCTTT. Translating gives CASSPDRGVGAFF.

The sample holds a few counts of this clonotype. This rearrangement joins TRBV11-3 to TRBJ2-7; D not resolved. The V gene lost 6 bases and the J gene lost 4 bases, with 10 bases spanning the gap. Germline CDR1 is SGHNT and CDR2 is YENEEA. CDR3 size: 12 residues. CDR3 sequence: CASRGGVYEQYF. Written as DNA, the CDR3 is TGTGCCAGCAGGGGCGGCGTATACGAGCAGTACTTC.

V usage is TRBV11-2 and J usage is TRBJ2-1, with 9 bases that match TRBD1. Germline trimming cut 3 bases from V and 8 bases from J; bases unmatched to any gene: 8. Germline V gives CDR1 SGHAT, CDR2 FQNNGV. This CDR3 is built from 15 residues. The CDR3 region is CASSLTGGDLYEQFF. The CDR3 DNA is TGTGCCAGCAGCTTGACAGGGGGAGATCTTTATGAGCAGTTCTTC.

The chain has TRBV4-2 and TRBJ2-1, with 7 bases that match TRBD1. This CDR3 region has 14 residues. From germline, CDR1 is LGHNA and CDR2 YNFKEQ. J gave up 5 bases and V 2 bases, and 3 bases lay outside the gene matches. The CDR3, as DNA: TGTGCCAGCAGCCAAAGGGGGCGGAACAATGAGCAGTTCTTC. Translating gives CASSQRGRNNEQFF.

Only a few counts were recorded for this clonotype. The rearrangement uses TRBV25-1 and TRBJ2-7; possible D gene TRBD1, 6 bases. CDR1 MGHDK and CDR2 SYGVNS come from the germline V gene. The length of the CDR3 is 12 residues. V was cut by 6 bases and J by 3 bases, with 9 bases left in between. CDR3 sequence: CASRRTDYEQYF. In DNA, the CDR3 is TGTGCCAGCAGAAGGACAGACTACGAGCAGTACTTC.